Given below is one T cell receptor beta chain in context. The data belong to a study of blood T cell repertoires in COVID-19. Sequenced by immunoSEQ multiplex PCR; TCRdb stores in-frame clones only, minus some. The data show approximately 74,000 clones, approximately 83% seen once. In germline, CDR1 is SGHRS, CDR2 YFSETQ. The CDR3 totals 15 residues. The ends were cut back, 2 bases at V and 6 bases at J, with 15 bases in the middle. The gene calls are TRBV5-1 and TRBJ2-1, with D maybe TRBD1 (5 bases). Sequenced input: peripheral blood. The sequence derives from a man at least 80 years old with active or convalescent COVID-19. As DNA, the CDR3 is TGCGCCAGCAGCTTACTGCAGGGTATTGGCAATGAGCAGTTCTTC. This encodes CASSLLQGIGNEQFF. Using reference TRBV5-1 and TRBJ2-1 for the parts outside the CDR3, the full variable domain is KAGVTQTPRYLIKTRGQQVTLSCSPISGHRSVSWYQQTPGQGLQFLFEYFSETQRNKGNFPGRFSGRQFSNSRSEMNVSTLELGDSALYLCASSLLQGIGNEQFFGPGTRLTVL.